The rows below give T cell receptor beta chains drawn from one sample of a study of T cells expressing NK-cell markers. TCRdb re-analyzed the 5' RACE reads; it lists each CDR3 protein once, without DNA. This sample's table has about 260,000 distinct CDR3 sequences. The sample was blood T cells: a sorted CD56 or NKG2C T cell subset, CD4+ or CD8+ T cells, or bulk PBMC T cells (not recorded which). The receptors were sampled from a man younger than 30 in good health. CDR3s include the opening cysteine and the closing phenylalanine or tryptophan.

V,J,CDR3
TRBV7-2,TRBJ2-5,CASRNNLAGGTQYF
TRBV4-2,TRBJ2-5,CASSQDPAGSGEETQYF
TRBV20-1,TRBJ2-3,CSASFGRAGDTQYF
TRBV6-5,TRBJ1-5,CASSSQGAASNQPQHF
TRBV7-2,TRBJ2-2,CASSFDGGRVEELFF
TRBV4-3,TRBJ2-1,CASSQDRSRLVPNEQFF
TRBV9,TRBJ2-7,CASSVAANYFYEQYF
TRBV11-3,TRBJ2-1,CASSWRERELVIEQFF
TRBV7-3,TRBJ2-3,CASSLSPTSGTDTQYF
TRBV20-1,TRBJ1-6,CSARVRTGNPDLHF
TRBV6-1,TRBJ1-2,CASSDPGTNYGYTF
TRBV5-1,TRBJ2-3,CASSPGEVTDTQYF
TRBV6-1,TRBJ2-3,CASSPDRGSDTQYF
TRBV4-3,TRBJ2-7,CASSQELREKNYEQYF
TRBV4-2,TRBJ2-2,CASSQDRREAGELFF
TRBV3-1,TRBJ1-5,CASSQRSVAPQHF
TRBV6-6,TRBJ1-3,CASSYSDGNTIYF
TRBV7-3,TRBJ2-3,CASSSDRSSTDTQYF